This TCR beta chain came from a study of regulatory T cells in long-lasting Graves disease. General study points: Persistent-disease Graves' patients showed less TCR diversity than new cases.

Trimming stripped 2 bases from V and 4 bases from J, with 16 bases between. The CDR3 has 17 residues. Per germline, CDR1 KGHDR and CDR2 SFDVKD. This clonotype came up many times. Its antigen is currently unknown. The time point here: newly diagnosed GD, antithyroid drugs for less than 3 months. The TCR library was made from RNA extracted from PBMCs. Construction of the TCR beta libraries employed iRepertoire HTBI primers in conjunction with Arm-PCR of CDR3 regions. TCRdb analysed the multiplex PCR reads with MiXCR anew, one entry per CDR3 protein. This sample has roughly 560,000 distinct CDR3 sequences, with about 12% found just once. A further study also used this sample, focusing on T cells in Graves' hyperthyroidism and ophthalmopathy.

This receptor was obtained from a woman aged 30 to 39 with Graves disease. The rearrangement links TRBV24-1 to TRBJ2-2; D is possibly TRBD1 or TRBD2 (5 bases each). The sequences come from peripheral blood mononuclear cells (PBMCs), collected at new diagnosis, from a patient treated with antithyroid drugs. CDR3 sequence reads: CATSDSTGPRRTGELFF. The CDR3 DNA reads TGTGCCACCAGTGATTCTACGGGACCCCGACGCACCGGGGAGCTGTTTTTT.